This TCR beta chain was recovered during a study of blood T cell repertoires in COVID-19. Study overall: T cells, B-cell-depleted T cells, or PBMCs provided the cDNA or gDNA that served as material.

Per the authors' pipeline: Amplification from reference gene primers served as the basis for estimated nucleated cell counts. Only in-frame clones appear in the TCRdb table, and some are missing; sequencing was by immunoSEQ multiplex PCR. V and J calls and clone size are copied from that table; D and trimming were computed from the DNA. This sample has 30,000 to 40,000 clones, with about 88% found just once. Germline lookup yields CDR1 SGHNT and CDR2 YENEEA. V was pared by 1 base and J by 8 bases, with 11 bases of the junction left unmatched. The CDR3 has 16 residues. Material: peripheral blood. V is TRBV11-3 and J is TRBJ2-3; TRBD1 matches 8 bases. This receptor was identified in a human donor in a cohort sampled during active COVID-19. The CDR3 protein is CASSLAPGQVNPTQYF. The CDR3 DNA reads TGTGCCAGCAGCTTAGCCCCGGGACAGGTTAACCCTACGCAGTATTTT.